This T cell receptor beta chain emerged from a study of early T cells in non-severe SARS-CoV-2 infection. Per germline, CDR1 KGHSH and CDR2 LQKENI. Trimming took 2 bases from V and 7 from J, leaving 14 bases between them. This CDR3 is 15 amino acids long. TCRdb reanalysed the 5' RACE reads using MiXCR and keeps one entry per CDR3 protein. The repertoire holds tens of thousands of distinct CDR3 sequences, over 5% seen once, with less than 9.5% in the top ten. This rearrangement joins TRBV18 to TRBJ1-4, with D maybe TRBD1 (5 bases). Sequencing was done on a sample of whole blood. The sequence derives from an adult who was a healthcare worker with PCR-confirmed SARS-CoV-2 infection or an uninfected control (not recorded which). This chain's CDR3 is CASSPGGVSAEKLFF. In DNA, the CDR3 is TGTGCCAGCTCACCAGGAGGGGTTTCGGCTGAAAAACTGTTTTTT.